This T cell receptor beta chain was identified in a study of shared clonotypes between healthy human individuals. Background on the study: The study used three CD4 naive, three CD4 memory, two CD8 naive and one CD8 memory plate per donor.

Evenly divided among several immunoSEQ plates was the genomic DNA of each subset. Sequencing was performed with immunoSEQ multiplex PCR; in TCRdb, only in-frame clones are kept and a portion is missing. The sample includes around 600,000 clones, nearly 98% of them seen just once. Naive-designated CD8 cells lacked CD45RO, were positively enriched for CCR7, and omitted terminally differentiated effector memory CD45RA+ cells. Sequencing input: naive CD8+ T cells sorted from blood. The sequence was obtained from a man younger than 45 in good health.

CDR3 coding DNA: TGTGCCAGCTCACCCTCGCTCGACATACATGGAGCCGGGGAGCTGTTTTTT. Its protein is CASSPSLDIHGAGELFF. The rearrangement links TRBV18 to TRBJ2-2, with D unclear. This CDR3 contains 17 residues. The germline gives CDR1 KGHSH, CDR2 LQKENI. Trimming took 3 bases from V and 6 from J, leaving 20 bases between them.